A single sample is the source of the 28 T cell receptor beta chains below, sequenced in a study of T-cell reconstitution after alpha-beta-depleted transplantation in children. During its preparation, the TCRbeta library received unique molecular identifiers. TCRdb reprocessed the PCR reads with MiXCR, giving one entry per CDR3 protein. Of roughly 310,000 distinct CDR3 sequences in the sample, more than 20% are singletons; the top ten hold 10% to 11%. Sequenced material: PBMCs, mostly from graft donor cells, taken 180 days after TCRalphabeta/CD19-depleted stem cell transplant. The receptors come from a male patient under 18 who had a stem cell transplant for acute lymphoblastic leukemia, so the T cells may come from the graft donor.

This clonotype came up a few times. The rearrangement joins TRBV12-3 or TRBV12-4 to TRBJ1-5, with D hard to call. V dropped 1 base and J dropped 0 bases, with 13 bases sitting between them. This CDR3 spans 17 amino acids. CDR3 bases: TGTGCCAGCAGTTTAGTTAAGAGGGAGTATAGCAATCAGCCCCAGCATTTT. Residues: CASSLVKREYSNQPQHF.

The V gene is TRBV29-1, the J gene TRBJ2-3; 10 bases map to TRBD2. The CDR3 runs 14 residues. The V and J ends lost 6 bases and 2 bases, in that order; junction bases with no gene match: 5. The germline CDR1 and CDR2 sequences are SQVTM and ANQGSEA. For the CDR3, the DNA is TGCAGCGTGAGCGGGAGGGTAGCCACAGATACGCAGTATTTT. It codes for CSVSGRVATDTQYF.

The rearrangement uses TRBV7-6 and TRBJ2-1, with a weak D call TRBD2 (6 bases). The CDR3 has 16 amino acids. Trimming took 5 bases from V and 1 from J, leaving 15 bases between them. Germline CDR1 reads SGHVS; CDR2 reads FNYEAQ. This chain's CDR3 is CASSAPGGLSYNEQFF. The CDR3 region has the DNA TGTGCCAGCAGCGCCCCCGGGGGTCTATCCTACAATGAGCAGTTCTTC.

The rearrangement uses TRBV19 and TRBJ2-3; 12 nucleotides line up with TRBD2. The CDR3 has 14 amino acids. Per germline, CDR1 LNHDA and CDR2 SQIVND (reference sequence). Unmatched junction bases numbered 3, after V lost 8 bases and J lost 3 bases. This CDR3 reads CASATSGSTDTQYF. CDR3 bases: TGTGCCAGTGCGACTAGCGGGAGTACAGATACGCAGTATTTT. The full variable domain, its missing parts supplied by reference TRBV19 and TRBJ2-3, is DGGITQSPKYLFRKEGQNVTLSCEQNLNHDAMYWYRQDPGQGLRLIYYSQIVNDFQKGDIAEGYSVSREKKESFPLTVTSAQKNPTAFYLCASATSGSTDTQYFGPGTRLTVL.

There are many counts of this clonotype. The rearrangement uses TRBV4-1 and TRBJ2-7, with 14 bases identical to TRBD2. Germline V lookup: CDR1 MGHRA, CDR2 YSYEKL. V shed 0 bases, J shed 6 bases, and the junction held 4 bases outside the gene matches. The length of the CDR3 is 16 residues. CDR3 nucleotide sequence: TGCGCCAGCAGCCAAGATGGGGGACTAGCGGGAGTCGAGCAGTACTTC. Amino acids: CASSQDGGLAGVEQYF.

This clonotype was observed a few times. The CDR3 loop is CASRSTSGQARQPQHF. DNA for the CDR3: TGTGCCAGCAGATCGACTTCGGGGCAGGCACGGCAGCCCCAGCATTTT. J is TRBJ1-5 and V is TRBV27; TRBD1 might be the D (5 bases). Trimming took off 6 bases at V and 7 bases at J, with 22 bases between the two ends. Germline V lookup: CDR1 MNHEY, CDR2 SMNVEV (reference sequence). The CDR3 runs to 16 residues.

The rearrangement joins TRBV10-1 to TRBJ2-1; 12 nucleotides line up with TRBD2. CDR3 length: 16 residues. CDR1 and CDR2 from the germline V gene are WNHNN and SYGVQD (reference sequence). J gave up 1 base and V 5 bases, and 3 bases lay outside the gene matches. The DNA of the CDR3 is TGCGCCAGCAGTTCTAGCGGGAGGGGGTCCTACAATGAGCAGTTCTTC. This translates into CASSSSGRGSYNEQFF.

The chain employs TRBV7-6 and TRBJ1-1, with 7 positions matching TRBD1. V lost 3 bases to trimming and J lost 5 bases; unmatched junction nucleotides: 12. This CDR3 contains 16 residues. Germline V gene data show CDR1 as SGHVS and CDR2 as FNYEAQ. For the CDR3, the DNA is TGTGCCAGCAGCTTCACGACAGGGCCAAGACGAACTGAAGCTTTCTTT. It codes for CASSFTTGPRRTEAFF.

The table lists this clonotype with a few counts. This chain connects TRBV30 to TRBJ2-7, with D possibly matching TRBD2 (5 bases). The CDR3 has 12 amino acids. V was trimmed by 4 bases and J by 0 bases, leaving 7 bases between them. The germline gives CDR1 GTSNPN, CDR2 SVGIG (reference sequence). The DNA of the CDR3 is TGTGCCTGGAAAGGGAGCTCCTACGAGCAGTACTTC. Translating it yields CAWKGSSYEQYF.

V gene TRBV20-1 combines with J gene TRBJ2-7; D unresolved. The CDR3 sequence is 13 residues long. The V end was cut by 0 bases, the J end by 5 bases, with 11 bases between. Germline V CDR1 and CDR2: DFQATT, SNEGSKA (reference sequence). The CDR3 nucleotides read TGCAGTGCTAGAGATCCACAGAGGAACGAGCAGTACTTC. This translates into CSARDPQRNEQYF.

The chain joins TRBV7-2 to TRBJ2-2; 10 bases line up with TRBD2. Trimming at V came to 7 bases and at J to 6 bases, leaving 11 bases not matched to a gene. The CDR3 extends over 16 amino acids. Germline lookup yields CDR1 SGHTA and CDR2 FQGNSA. In DNA, the CDR3 is TGTGCCAGCACCGTCGGACTAGCGGTGGATGCCGGGGAGCTGTTTTTT. This gives the protein CASTVGLAVDAGELFF.

This clonotype was counted between two and nine times. This rearrangement joins TRBV20-1 to TRBJ2-5; unclear D gene. Germline loops: CDR1 DFQATT, CDR2 SNEGSKA (reference sequence). The CDR3 spans 12 residues. The germline V and J ends were trimmed by 2 bases and 0 bases, with 4 bases remaining between them. The CDR3 reads CSARRNQETQYF. For the CDR3, the DNA is TGCAGTGCTAGACGGAACCAAGAGACCCAGTACTTC.

This clonotype was counted only a few times. V and J are TRBV7-2 and TRBJ1-1; 7 nucleotides match TRBD1. The CDR3 sequence is 13 residues long. V was clipped by 6 bases and J by 3 bases; unmatched bases: 4. Per the germline V gene, CDR1 is SGHTA and CDR2 is FQGNSA. CDR3 protein: CASRKQGYTEAFF. DNA of the CDR3: TGTGCCAGCAGGAAACAGGGGTACACTGAAGCTTTCTTT.

This clonotype was detected only a few times. The CDR3 region is CASSLMASGTGYEQYF. The CDR3 DNA reads TGTGCCAGCAGCTTAATGGCTAGCGGGACTGGATACGAGCAGTACTTC. This rearrangement joins TRBV7-9 to TRBJ2-7, with TRBD2 identical over 9 bases. The germline CDR1 and CDR2 sequences are SEHNR and FQNEAQ (reference sequence). The V and J ends lost 2 bases and 4 bases, in that order; junction bases with no gene match: 9. The CDR3 consists of 16 residues.

The J gene is TRBJ2-1, the V gene TRBV12-3 or TRBV12-4, with 8 nucleotides matching TRBD1. Trimming removed 9 bases from V and 8 bases from J; junction bases left unmatched: 12. The CDR3 runs to 14 residues. The CDR3 spells CASTQGAKGDEQFF. CDR3 in DNA: TGTGCCAGTACTCAGGGGGCTAAGGGTGATGAGCAGTTCTTC.

This clonotype was seen more than once but under ten times. This chain joins TRBV20-1 and TRBJ2-7, with 9 bases identical to TRBD1. Trimming at V came to 4 bases and at J to 2 bases, leaving 0 bases not matched to a gene. CDR3 size: 12 residues. Germline loops: CDR1 DFQATT, CDR2 SNEGSKA (reference sequence). CDR3 in amino acids: CSANRGPYEQYF. DNA for the CDR3: TGCAGTGCTAACAGGGGGCCCTACGAGCAGTACTTC.

There are a few counts of this clonotype. This chain uses TRBV6-6 with TRBJ1-2, with TRBD1 matching over 7 bases. This CDR3 is 12 amino acids long. Germline loops: CDR1 MNHNY, CDR2 SVGAGI (reference sequence). J was trimmed by 3 bases and V by 10 bases; bases with no gene match: 5. CDR3: CATRQGDYGYTF. The CDR3 DNA is TGTGCCACACGACAGGGCGACTATGGCTACACCTTC.

This clonotype was counted at least ten times. At one boundary the junction diverges from the germline segment, which might be a read error. The chain has TRBV5-1 and TRBJ1-2; no clear D gene. The CDR3 covers 11 residues. CDR1 is SGHRS, CDR2 YFSETQ, per germline. This CDR3 is CASSLGYGYTF. The DNA of the CDR3 is TGTGCCAGCAGTTTAGGTTATGGCTACACCTTC.

This clonotype was picked up a small number of times. This chain uses TRBV12-3 or TRBV12-4 with TRBJ1-1, with TRBD1 identical over 7 bases. The CDR3 has 12 amino acids. Unmatched junction bases numbered 3, after V lost 7 bases and J lost 4 bases. The CDR3 sequence is CASTDRATEAFF. The CDR3 DNA follows: TGTGCCAGCACCGACAGGGCCACTGAAGCTTTCTTT.

This clonotype was detected a few times. V usage is TRBV9 and J usage is TRBJ2-6; 10 nucleotides match TRBD2. After removal of 4 bases from V and 0 bases from J, the junction contained 7 bases not matched to a gene. CDR3 length: 18 residues. Germline V lookup: CDR1 SGDLS, CDR2 YYNGEE. CDR3 in DNA: TGTGCCAGCAGCCCCTGGACTAGCGGAGTCTCTGGGGCCAACGTCCTGACTTTC. It translates to CASSPWTSGVSGANVLTF.

For this clonotype: The missing conserved phenylalanine or tryptophan at the end of this CDR3 makes a read error likely. V and J are TRBV5-1 and TRBJ2-1; 11 bases line up with TRBD2. Germline loops: CDR1 SGHRS, CDR2 YFSETQ. With 7 bases clipped from V and 4 bases from J, the junction kept 4 bases outside the gene matches. CDR3 length: 14 residues. In DNA form, the CDR3 reads TGCGCCAGCGGCGGACTAGCGGGTTACAATGAGCAGTTCTTG. Its translation: CASGGLAGYNEQFL.

This rearrangement joins TRBV12-5 to TRBJ2-1, with D unclear. Germline V gene sequence: CDR1 LGHNT, CDR2 FRNRAP. The CDR3 extends over 19 amino acids. Trimming pared 3 bases from V and 4 bases from J, leaving 25 bases between. CDR3 loop: CASGFRSPAQAFKYNEQFF. The DNA of the CDR3 is TGTGCTAGTGGTTTCCGCTCGCCGGCTCAAGCATTCAAATACAATGAGCAGTTCTTC.

Ten or more counts support this clonotype. This rearrangement joins TRBV6-5 to TRBJ2-1; 8 bases align to TRBD2. The germline CDR1 and CDR2 sequences are MNHEY and SVGAGI. The CDR3 loop spans 16 amino acids. After removal of 6 bases from V and 3 bases from J, the junction contained 10 bases not matched to a gene. This CDR3 reads CASRLAPGLVYNEQFF. Here the CDR3 DNA reads TGTGCCAGCAGACTCGCCCCGGGACTAGTCTACAATGAGCAGTTCTTC.

The rearrangement joins TRBV24-1 to TRBJ2-2, with 7 bases fitting TRBD1. The CDR3 has 15 amino acids. Germline V CDR1 and CDR2: KGHDR, SFDVKD. V gave up 10 bases and J gave up 5 bases; unmatched junction bases: 12. The CDR3 DNA sequence: TGTGCCACGGAAAACAGGGGTCTAGGGACCGGGGAGCTGTTTTTT. Translation: CATENRGLGTGELFF.

This clonotype was seen ten or more times. V is TRBV7-6 and J is TRBJ2-7; D might be TRBD2 (6 bases). Germline lookup yields CDR1 SGHVS and CDR2 FNYEAQ. The V gene lost 5 bases and the J gene lost 0 bases, with 14 bases spanning the gap. This CDR3 has 15 amino acids. The CDR3 DNA reads as TGTGCCAGCAGCCCGGCGGGACGGAGCTCCTACGAGCAGTACTTC. Translation: CASSPAGRSSYEQYF.

The chain carries TRBV4-1 and TRBJ2-1, with D perhaps TRBD2 (5 bases). CDR3 length: 12 residues. CDR1 is MGHRA and CDR2 is YSYEKL in the germline V gene. Trimming took 7 bases from V and 7 from J, leaving 11 bases between them. The CDR3 sequence is CASIGGSNEQFF. The CDR3, as DNA: TGCGCCAGCATTGGCGGGTCTAATGAGCAGTTCTTC.

This rearrangement joins TRBV5-1 to TRBJ1-2, with D possibly being TRBD1 (5 bases). V lost 1 base, J lost 4 bases, and 14 bases lay in between. Germline CDR1 is SGHRS and CDR2 is YFSETQ. This CDR3 contains 15 residues. This CDR3 is CASSLLRQGSYGYTF. CDR3 nucleotides: TGCGCCAGCAGCTTGCTCCGCCAGGGCTCCTATGGCTACACCTTC.

This clonotype was detected a few times. The chain is built from TRBV2 and TRBJ2-1; D possibly corresponds to TRBD1 (6 bases). V lost 2 bases to trimming and J lost 2 bases, with 13 bases between them. The germline CDR1 and CDR2 sequences are SNHLY and FYNNEI. The CDR3 is 16 residues long. This chain's CDR3 is CASSESAQGPYNEQFF. In nucleotides, the CDR3 is TGTGCCAGCAGTGAATCAGCGCAGGGGCCCTACAATGAGCAGTTCTTC.